The present TCR beta chain was sequenced within a study of OX40 agonist ivuxolimab in advanced cancers. Across the whole study: The patients received agonistic anti-OX40 (CD134) antibody ivuxolimab. At doses from 0.01 to 10 mg/kg, patients were given intravenous ivuxolimab every 2 weeks. Each dose-escalation patient presented with hepatocellular carcinoma, melanoma, renal cell or head and neck cancer. Regarding the study as a whole: Expanded clones belonging to CD8+ T cells outnumbered, on average, those of CD4+.

The data were produced by immunoSEQ multiplex PCR, yet TCRdb's version contains in-frame clones alone and is incomplete. The table records 23,000 or so clones, less than 90% of them present only once. Details on this clone: Its cognate antigen is unknown.

The germline gives CDR1 SEHNR, CDR2 FQNEAQ (reference sequence). The CDR3 spans 15 residues. This specimen was CD4+ or CD8+ T cells sorted from blood, taken in a trial of the OX40 agonist ivuxolimab. The receptor was isolated from an adult with an advanced solid tumor such as melanoma, head and neck, liver or kidney cancer. The genes are TRBV7-9 and TRBJ2-5; a possible D gene is TRBD1 (5 bases). Gene TRBJ2-7 matches the end of the DNA better, so the J call may be wrong. For the CDR3, the DNA is TGTGCCAGCAGTCTGTCCAGGGCCTTCTCCTACGAGCAGTACTTC. Protein: CASSLSRAFSYEQYF.